Listed below are T cell receptor beta chains from one sample, sequenced in a study of regulatory T cells in long-lasting Graves disease. Via MiXCR, TCRdb re-called the multiplex PCR reads, giving one row per CDR3 protein. The sample lists roughly 400,000 distinct CDR3 sequences; less than 25% were seen once. The specimen comprised peripheral blood mononuclear cells (PBMCs), sampled when the disease was refractory, from a patient treated with antithyroid drugs. The receptors here all came from a female donor with Graves disease. CDR3s include the opening cysteine and the closing phenylalanine or tryptophan. Clone size, where shown, is once, few, many, or a class for clones that have expanded.

J gene | CDR3 length | V gene | clone size | CDR3 protein
TRBJ1-6 | 13 | TRBV18 | many | CASSPHRDSPLHF
TRBJ1-2 | 15 | TRBV27 | - | CASSLSSPTPYGYTF
TRBJ2-2 | 14 | TRBV2 | - | CASSAYRNTGELFF
TRBJ2-7 | 13 | TRBV6-5 | few | CASSSGQPGEQYF
TRBJ1-2 | 14 | TRBV5-1 | many | CASSLVHANYGYTF
TRBJ1-1 | 13 | TRBV6-1 | many | CASKGGGGSEAFF
TRBJ2-5 | 15 | TRBV20-1 | many | CSAITPGLVEETQYF
TRBJ2-7 | 19 | TRBV19 | - | CASSPSPGTSGRYLYEQYF
TRBJ2-5 | 14 | TRBV19 | - | CASSGGRAEETQYF
TRBJ1-2 | 14 | TRBV12-3/TRBV12-4 | - | CASSLLGGNYGYTF
TRBJ2-7 | 15 | TRBV6-1 | many | CASSEAAGGGYEQYF
TRBJ2-7 | 14 | TRBV7-9 | - | CASSARDYTYEQYF
TRBJ2-5 | 13 | TRBV29-1 | many | CSASSGVRGTQYF
TRBJ2-5 | 17 | TRBV10-3 | many | CAISGSRGQGKGETQYF
TRBJ1-1 | 15 | TRBV18 | - | CASTYEGGQGIEAFF
TRBJ2-7 | 15 | TRBV7-2 | few | CASSLEYGSSYEQYF
TRBJ2-1 | 18 | TRBV6-1 | - | CASSQPGLAGLIHNEQFF
TRBJ2-5 | 15 | TRBV6-1 | - | CASSERLWGQETQYF
TRBJ1-2 | 15 | TRBV12-3/TRBV12-4 | many | CASSLETGFGYGYTF
TRBJ2-2 | 16 | TRBV6-1 | few | CASSPLGGAGAGELFF
TRBJ2-4 | 15 | TRBV29-1 | many | CSVGLAGVDKNIQYF
TRBJ2-7 | 13 | TRBV10-1 | - | CASSETGVSEQYF
TRBJ1-1 | 16 | TRBV3-1 | - | CASSPRGGGLNTEAFF
TRBJ1-1 | 14 | TRBV20-1 | - | CSARSPGQDTEAFF
TRBJ1-1 | 14 | TRBV5-1 | - | CASSPTVSNTEAFF
TRBJ1-1 | 11 | TRBV30 | many | CAYVMNTEAFF
TRBJ2-1 | 16 | TRBV6-5 | - | CASSYSSGRARDEQFF
TRBJ1-1 | 14 | TRBV7-9 | - | CASSSYRGWAEAFF
TRBJ2-5 | 13 | TRBV29-1 | many | CSALTSGSETQYF
TRBJ2-7 | 14 | TRBV5-1 | few | CASSLRTGYYEQYF
TRBJ1-1 | 12 | TRBV6-1 | many | CASSPLSPEAFF
TRBJ2-2 | 15 | TRBV11-2 | many | CASSLVTGNTGELFF
TRBJ1-3 | 18 | TRBV29-1 | - | CSVEGRGTRDGSGNTIYF
TRBJ1-1 | 15 | TRBV3-1 | few | CASSQNLKQGMRAFF
TRBJ2-7 | 14 | TRBV11-1 | many | CASSLRWDSYEQYF
TRBJ2-7 | 15 | TRBV6-1 | - | CASSPMTNRVYEQYF
TRBJ1-2 | 13 | TRBV30 | many | CAWSNRLNYGYTF
TRBJ2-5 | 13 | TRBV7-9 | many | CASSLPLQETQYF
TRBJ2-5 | 16 | TRBV11-2 | - | CASSLDLREVQETQYF
TRBJ1-1 | 12 | TRBV10-3 | few | CAITSGGTEAFF
TRBJ2-7 | 15 | TRBV12-3/TRBV12-4 | many | CASRYESTGGHEQYF
TRBJ1-2 | 13 | TRBV7-3 | few | CASSLEPGHGYTF
TRBJ1-2 | 15 | TRBV6-2/TRBV6-3 | once | CASSYQGQGGYGYTF
TRBJ2-5 | 13 | TRBV20-1 | - | CSALGAGPETQYF
TRBJ1-1 | 15 | TRBV6-1 | many | CASTDGRAWGTEAFF
TRBJ1-6 | 16 | TRBV6-1 | - | CASSTSDRVFFSPLHF
TRBJ2-2 | 15 | TRBV28 | few | CASSLGQGGSGELFF
TRBJ1-5 | 15 | TRBV20-1 | - | CSATHRTGFNQPQHF
TRBJ2-3 | 14 | TRBV5-6 | - | CASILRGDLDTQYF
TRBJ2-5 | 14 | TRBV29-1 | few | CSVVLIDRVETQYF
TRBJ2-6 | 18 | TRBV18 | few | CASSPPGQGFSGANVLTF
TRBJ1-1 | 12 | TRBV27 | - | CASSLGGAEAFF
TRBJ1-5 | 14 | TRBV19 | - | CASTIPTSNQPQHF
TRBJ2-7 | 14 | TRBV28 | many | CASRSGAGPFGQYF
TRBJ1-1 | 15 | TRBV6-5 | many | CASSYGGAGGTEAFF